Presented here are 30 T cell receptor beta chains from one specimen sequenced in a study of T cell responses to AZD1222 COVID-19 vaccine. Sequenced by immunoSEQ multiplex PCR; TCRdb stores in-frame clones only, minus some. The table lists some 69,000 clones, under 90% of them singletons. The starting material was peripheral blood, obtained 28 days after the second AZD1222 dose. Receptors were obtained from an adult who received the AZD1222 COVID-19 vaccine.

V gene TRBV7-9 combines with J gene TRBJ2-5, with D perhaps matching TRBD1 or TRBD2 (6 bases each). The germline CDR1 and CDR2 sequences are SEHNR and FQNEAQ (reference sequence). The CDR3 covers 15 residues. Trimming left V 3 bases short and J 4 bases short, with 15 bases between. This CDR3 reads CASSFVMGGRETQYF. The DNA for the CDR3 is TGTGCCAGCAGCTTCGTCATGGGGGGCCGAGAGACCCAGTACTTC. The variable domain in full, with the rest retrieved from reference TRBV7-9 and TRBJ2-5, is DTGVSQNPRHKITKRGQNVTFRCDPISEHNRLYWYRQTLGQGPEFLTYFQNEAQLEKSRLLSDRFSAERPKGSFSTLEIQRTEQGDSAMYLCASSFVMGGRETQYFGPGTRLLVL.

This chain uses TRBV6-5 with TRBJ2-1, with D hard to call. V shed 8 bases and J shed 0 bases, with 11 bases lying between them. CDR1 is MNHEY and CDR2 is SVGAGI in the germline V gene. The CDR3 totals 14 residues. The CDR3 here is CASSGGSSYNEQFF. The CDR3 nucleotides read TGTGCCAGCTCCGGCGGCAGCTCCTACAATGAGCAGTTCTTC.

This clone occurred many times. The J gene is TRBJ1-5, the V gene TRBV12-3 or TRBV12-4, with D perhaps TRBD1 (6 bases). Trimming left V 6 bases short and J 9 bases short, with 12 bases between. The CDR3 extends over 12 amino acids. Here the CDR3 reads CASRTQGGPQHF. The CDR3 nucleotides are TGTGCCAGCAGGACACAGGGAGGGCCCCAGCATTTT.

The CDR3 is CASMGGRTDTQYF. DNA of the CDR3: TGTGCCAGCATGGGTGGCAGAACAGATACGCAGTATTTT. The gene calls are TRBV7-9 and TRBJ2-3; no clear D. This CDR3 comprises 13 residues. V lost 7 bases and J 3 bases, leaving 11 bases between the germline ends. The germline V gene has CDR1 SEHNR and CDR2 FQNEAQ (reference sequence).

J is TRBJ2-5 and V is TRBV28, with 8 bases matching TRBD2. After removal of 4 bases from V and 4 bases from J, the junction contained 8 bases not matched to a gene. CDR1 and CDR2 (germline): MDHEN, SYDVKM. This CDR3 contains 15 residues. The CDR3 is CASSSPGGGGETQYF. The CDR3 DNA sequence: TGTGCCAGCAGTTCCCCCGGGGGGGGAGGAGAGACCCAGTACTTC.

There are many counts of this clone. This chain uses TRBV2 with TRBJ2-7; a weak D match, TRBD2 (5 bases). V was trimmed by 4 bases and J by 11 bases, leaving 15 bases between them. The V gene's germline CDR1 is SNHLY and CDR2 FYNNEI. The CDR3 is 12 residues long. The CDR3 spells CASSGLGEWEYF. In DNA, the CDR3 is TGTGCCAGCAGTGGTCTTGGGGAGTGGGAGTACTTC.

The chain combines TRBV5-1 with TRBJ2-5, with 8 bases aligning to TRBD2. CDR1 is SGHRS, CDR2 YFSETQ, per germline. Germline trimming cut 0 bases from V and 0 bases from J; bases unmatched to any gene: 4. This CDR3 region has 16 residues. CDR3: CASSLALAGNQETQYF. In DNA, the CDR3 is TGCGCCAGCAGCTTGGCCTTAGCGGGGAACCAAGAGACCCAGTACTTC.

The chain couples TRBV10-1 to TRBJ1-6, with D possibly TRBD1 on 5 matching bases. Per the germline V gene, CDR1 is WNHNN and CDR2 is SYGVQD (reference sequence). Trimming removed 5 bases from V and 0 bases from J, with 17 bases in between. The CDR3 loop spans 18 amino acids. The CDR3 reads CASSWGPSLSSYNSPLHF. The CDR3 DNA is TGCGCCAGCAGTTGGGGCCCTTCTTTGAGCTCCTATAATTCACCCCTCCACTTT.

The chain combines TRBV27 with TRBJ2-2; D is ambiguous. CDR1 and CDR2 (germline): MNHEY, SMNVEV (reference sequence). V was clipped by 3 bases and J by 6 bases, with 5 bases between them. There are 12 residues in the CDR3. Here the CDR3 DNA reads TGTGCCAGCAGTTTCGCCGCCGGGGAGCTGTTTTTT. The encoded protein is CASSFAAGELFF.

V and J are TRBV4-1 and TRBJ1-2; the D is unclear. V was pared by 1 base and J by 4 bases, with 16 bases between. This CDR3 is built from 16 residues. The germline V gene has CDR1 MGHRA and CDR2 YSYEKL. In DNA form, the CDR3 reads TGCGCCAGCAGCCAAGTGGAGGAGCTACTTTTCTATGGCTACACCTTC. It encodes CASSQVEELLFYGYTF.

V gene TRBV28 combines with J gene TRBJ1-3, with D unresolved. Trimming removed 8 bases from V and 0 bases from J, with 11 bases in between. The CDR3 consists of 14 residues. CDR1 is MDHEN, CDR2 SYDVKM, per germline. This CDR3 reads CASLRKLSGNTIYF. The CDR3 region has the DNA TGTGCCAGCTTAAGGAAGCTCTCTGGAAACACCATATATTTT.

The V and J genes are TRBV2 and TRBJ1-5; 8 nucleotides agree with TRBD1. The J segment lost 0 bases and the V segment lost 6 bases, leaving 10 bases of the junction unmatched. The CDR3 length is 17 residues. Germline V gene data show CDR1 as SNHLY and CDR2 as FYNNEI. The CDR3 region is CASSPDRVRYSNQPQHF. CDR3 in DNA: TGTGCCAGCAGCCCGGACAGGGTTAGGTATAGCAATCAGCCCCAGCATTTT.

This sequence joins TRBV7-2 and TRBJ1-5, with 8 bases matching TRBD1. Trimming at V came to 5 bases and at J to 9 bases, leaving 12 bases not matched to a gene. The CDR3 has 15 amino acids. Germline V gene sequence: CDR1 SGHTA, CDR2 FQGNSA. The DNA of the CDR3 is TGTGCCAGCAGCCCCCAGACAGGGGCCACTCCGCCCCAGCATTTT. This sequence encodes CASSPQTGATPPQHF.

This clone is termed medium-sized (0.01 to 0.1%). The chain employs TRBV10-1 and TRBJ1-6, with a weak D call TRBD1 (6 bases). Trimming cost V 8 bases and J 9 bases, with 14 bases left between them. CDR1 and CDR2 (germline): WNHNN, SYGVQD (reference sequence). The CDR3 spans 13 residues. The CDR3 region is CASSPGEGSPLHF. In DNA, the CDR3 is TGCGCCAGCTCCCCAGGGGAAGGTTCACCCCTCCACTTT.

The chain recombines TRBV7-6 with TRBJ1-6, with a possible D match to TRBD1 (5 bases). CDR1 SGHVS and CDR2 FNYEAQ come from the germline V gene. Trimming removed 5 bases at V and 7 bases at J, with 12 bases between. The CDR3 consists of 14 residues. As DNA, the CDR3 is TGTGCCAGCAGCCCCGACAGTAGCAATTCACCCCTCCACTTT. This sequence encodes CASSPDSSNSPLHF.

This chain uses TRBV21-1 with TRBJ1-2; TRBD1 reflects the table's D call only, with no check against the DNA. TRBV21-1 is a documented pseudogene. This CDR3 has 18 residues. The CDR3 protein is CASSKEGTEPGANYGYTF. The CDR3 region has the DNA TGTGCCAGCAGCAAAGAAGGGACAGAGCCCGGGGCTAACTATGGCTACACCTTC.

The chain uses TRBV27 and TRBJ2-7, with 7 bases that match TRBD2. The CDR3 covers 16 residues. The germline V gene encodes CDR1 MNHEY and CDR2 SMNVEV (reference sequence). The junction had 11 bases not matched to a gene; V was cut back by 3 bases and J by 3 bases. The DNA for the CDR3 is TGTGCCAGCAGTTTTACCTTGGGGGAGGGCAGCTACGAGCAGTACTTC. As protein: CASSFTLGEGSYEQYF.

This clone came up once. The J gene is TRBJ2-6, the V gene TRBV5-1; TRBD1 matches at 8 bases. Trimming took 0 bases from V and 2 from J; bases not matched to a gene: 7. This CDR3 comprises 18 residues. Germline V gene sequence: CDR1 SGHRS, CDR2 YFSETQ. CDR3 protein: CASSLDAGGAPGANVLTF. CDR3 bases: TGCGCCAGCAGCTTGGATGCAGGGGGCGCTCCTGGGGCCAACGTCCTGACTTTC.

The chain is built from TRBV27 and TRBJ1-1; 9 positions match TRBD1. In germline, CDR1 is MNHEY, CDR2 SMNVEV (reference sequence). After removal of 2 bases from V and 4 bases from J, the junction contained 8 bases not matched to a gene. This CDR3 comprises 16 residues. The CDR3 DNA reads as TGTGCCAGCAGTTTAGGGACAGGGATTAGTGGCACTGAAGCTTTCTTT. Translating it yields CASSLGTGISGTEAFF.

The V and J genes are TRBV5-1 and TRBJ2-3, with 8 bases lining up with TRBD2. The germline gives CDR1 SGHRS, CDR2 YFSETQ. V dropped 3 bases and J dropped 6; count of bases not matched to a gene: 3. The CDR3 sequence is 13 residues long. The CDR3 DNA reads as TGCGCCAGCAGCTCGGGGGGGGCCGATACGCAGTATTTT. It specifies CASSSGGADTQYF.

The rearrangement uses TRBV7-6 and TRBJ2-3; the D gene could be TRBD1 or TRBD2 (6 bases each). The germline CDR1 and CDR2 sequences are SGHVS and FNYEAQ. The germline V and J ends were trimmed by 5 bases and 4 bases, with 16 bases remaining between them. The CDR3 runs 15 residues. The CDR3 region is CASSQHSRGADTQYF. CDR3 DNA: TGTGCCAGCAGCCAGCACTCGAGGGGGGCAGATACGCAGTATTTT.

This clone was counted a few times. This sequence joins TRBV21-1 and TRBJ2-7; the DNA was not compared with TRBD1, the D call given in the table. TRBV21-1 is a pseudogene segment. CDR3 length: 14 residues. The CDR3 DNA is TGTGCCAGCAGCAGACAGGGTAGGTTCGGCGAGCAGTACTTC. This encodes CASSRQGRFGEQYF.

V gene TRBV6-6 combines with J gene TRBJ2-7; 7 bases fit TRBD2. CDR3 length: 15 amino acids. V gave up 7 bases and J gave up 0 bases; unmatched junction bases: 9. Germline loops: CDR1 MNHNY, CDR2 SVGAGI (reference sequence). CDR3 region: CASNRIAGNSYEQYF. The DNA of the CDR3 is TGTGCCAGCAATAGAATAGCGGGCAACTCCTACGAGCAGTACTTC.

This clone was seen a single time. The chain's CDR3 is CASSDSGVNQPQHF. As DNA, the CDR3 is TGTGCCAGCAGTGATTCAGGGGTCAATCAGCCCCAGCATTTT. The rearrangement joins TRBV6-1 to TRBJ1-5; D is perhaps TRBD1 (6 bases). The germline CDR1 and CDR2 sequences are MNHNS and SASEGT. The CDR3 contains 14 residues. The V end lost 3 bases, the J end lost 3 bases, and 9 bases lay between the germline ends.

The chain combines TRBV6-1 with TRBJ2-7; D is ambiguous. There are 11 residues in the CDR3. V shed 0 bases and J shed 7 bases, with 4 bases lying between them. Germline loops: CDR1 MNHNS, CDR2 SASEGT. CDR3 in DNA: TGTGCCAGCAGTGAAGCGCTAGAGCAGTACTTC. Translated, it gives CASSEALEQYF.

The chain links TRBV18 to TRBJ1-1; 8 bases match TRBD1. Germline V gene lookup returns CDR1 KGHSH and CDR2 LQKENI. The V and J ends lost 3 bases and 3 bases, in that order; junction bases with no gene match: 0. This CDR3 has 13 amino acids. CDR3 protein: CASSPGQDTEAFF. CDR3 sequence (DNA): TGTGCCAGCTCACCGGGACAGGACACTGAAGCTTTCTTT.

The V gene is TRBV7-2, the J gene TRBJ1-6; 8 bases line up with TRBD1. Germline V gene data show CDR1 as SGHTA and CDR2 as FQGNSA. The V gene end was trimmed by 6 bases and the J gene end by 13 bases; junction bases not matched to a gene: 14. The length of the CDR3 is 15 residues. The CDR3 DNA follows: TGTGCCAGCAGAGGCAGGACAGGGAGAGAGTCGCCCCTCCACTTT. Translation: CASRGRTGRESPLHF.

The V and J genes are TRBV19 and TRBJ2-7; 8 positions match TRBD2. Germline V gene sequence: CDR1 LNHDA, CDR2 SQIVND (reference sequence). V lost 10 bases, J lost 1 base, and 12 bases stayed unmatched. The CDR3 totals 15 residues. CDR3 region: CATRRGGGPSYEQYF. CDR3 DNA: TGTGCCACCCGCAGAGGCGGGGGGCCGTCCTACGAGCAGTACTTC.

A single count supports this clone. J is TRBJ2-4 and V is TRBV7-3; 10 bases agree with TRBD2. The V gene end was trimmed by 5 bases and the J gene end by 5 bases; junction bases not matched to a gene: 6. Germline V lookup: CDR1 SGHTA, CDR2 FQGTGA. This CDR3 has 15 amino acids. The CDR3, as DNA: TGTGCCAGCAGCAGGGACGGGACTAGCGAAAACATTCAGTACTTC. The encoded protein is CASSRDGTSENIQYF.

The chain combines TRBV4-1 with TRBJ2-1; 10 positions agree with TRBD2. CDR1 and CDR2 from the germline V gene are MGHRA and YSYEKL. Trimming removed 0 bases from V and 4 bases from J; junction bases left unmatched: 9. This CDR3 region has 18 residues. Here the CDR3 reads CASSQEGTSGAIYNEQFF. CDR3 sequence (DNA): TGCGCCAGCAGCCAAGAAGGTACTAGCGGGGCCATTTACAATGAGCAGTTCTTC.